This TCR beta chain was captured in a study of OX40 agonist ivuxolimab in advanced cancers. Trimming took off 3 bases at V and 6 bases at J, with 9 bases between the two ends. The V gene's germline CDR1 is MNHNS and CDR2 SASEGT. The CDR3 loop spans 13 amino acids. The table came from immunoSEQ multiplex PCR; TCRdb's copy has only in-frame clones and leaves some out. The data show roughly 76,000 clones, around 90% seen once. Patients with a history of autoimmune disease or on systemic immunosuppression were excluded. The chain recombines TRBV6-1 with TRBJ1-5; D is undetermined. Sequencing used CD4+ or CD8+ T cells sorted from blood, obtained in a trial of the OX40 agonist ivuxolimab. This receptor was taken from an adult with an advanced solid tumor such as melanoma, head and neck, liver or kidney cancer. The CDR3 region is CASSDRVTQPQHF. In nucleotides, the CDR3 is TGTGCCAGCAGTGACAGAGTCACTCAGCCCCAGCATTTT.